Many counts were recorded for the clone carrying this T cell receptor beta chain. The data were obtained in a study of regulatory T cells in long-lasting Graves disease. Overall study: Those Graves' patients who were newly diagnosed had been on antithyroid drugs under 3 months.

Specified time point: newly diagnosed GD, antithyroid drugs for less than 3 months. From PBMCs, RNA was extracted and then used to make the TCR library. According to the study, TCR beta libraries were built with iRepertoire HTBI primers and CDR3-region Arm-PCR. TCRdb called the multiplex PCR reads again in MiXCR, with one record for every CDR3 protein. The sample contains over 450,000 distinct CDR3 sequences, more than 10% of which appear only once. Per germline, CDR1 SGHAT and CDR2 FQNNGV. Trimming removed 4 bases at V and 3 bases at J, with 12 bases between. The CDR3 length is 14 residues. These data also featured in a second study, about T cells in Graves' hyperthyroidism and ophthalmopathy.

The V and J genes are TRBV11-2 and TRBJ1-2; D is unresolved. Sequencing was performed on peripheral blood mononuclear cells (PBMCs), taken at new diagnosis, from a patient treated with antithyroid drugs. The sequence came from a woman in her thirties with Graves disease. The CDR3 DNA reads TGTGCCAGCAGCTCAATTGATTATTACTATGGCTACACCTTC. This translates into CASSSIDYYYGYTF.